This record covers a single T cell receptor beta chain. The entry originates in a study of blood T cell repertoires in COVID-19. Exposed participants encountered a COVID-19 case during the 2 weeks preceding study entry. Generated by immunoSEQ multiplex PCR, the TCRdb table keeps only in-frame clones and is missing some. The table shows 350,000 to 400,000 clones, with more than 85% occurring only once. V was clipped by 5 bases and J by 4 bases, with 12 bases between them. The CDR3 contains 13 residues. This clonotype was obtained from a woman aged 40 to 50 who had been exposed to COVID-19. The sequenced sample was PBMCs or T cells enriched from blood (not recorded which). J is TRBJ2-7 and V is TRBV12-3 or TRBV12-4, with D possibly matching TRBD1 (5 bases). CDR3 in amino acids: CASSDRQWYEQYF. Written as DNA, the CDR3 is TGTGCCAGCAGTGATCGACAGTGGTACGAGCAGTACTTC.